The entry below describes one T cell receptor beta chain. What it binds is unknown. These data come from a study of cytomegalovirus exposure and HLA in healthy donors. Overall study results and limits: Later work showed greater clonal expansion in HLA-associated TCR beta chains than in equally common others. Immune exposure information available was restricted to CMV serostatus.

The CDR3 is made up of 15 amino acids. PCR was performed using 60 Vbeta and 13 Jbeta primers. Assay used: immunoSEQ multiplex PCR; TCRdb lists only in-frame clones, some missing. The sample has some 82,000 clones, less than 85% seen once. The sequenced sample was PBMCs. The TCR sequence derives from a woman between 50 and 59 years old in good health and CMV-seronegative. This sequence joins TRBV21-1 and TRBJ2-5; the table names TRBD1, a call not compared with the DNA. TRBV21-1 represents a pseudogene. CDR3 in amino acids: CASSNEDRQGETQYF. Here the CDR3 DNA reads TGTGCCAGCAGCAATGAGGACAGGCAGGGGGAGACCCAGTACTTC.